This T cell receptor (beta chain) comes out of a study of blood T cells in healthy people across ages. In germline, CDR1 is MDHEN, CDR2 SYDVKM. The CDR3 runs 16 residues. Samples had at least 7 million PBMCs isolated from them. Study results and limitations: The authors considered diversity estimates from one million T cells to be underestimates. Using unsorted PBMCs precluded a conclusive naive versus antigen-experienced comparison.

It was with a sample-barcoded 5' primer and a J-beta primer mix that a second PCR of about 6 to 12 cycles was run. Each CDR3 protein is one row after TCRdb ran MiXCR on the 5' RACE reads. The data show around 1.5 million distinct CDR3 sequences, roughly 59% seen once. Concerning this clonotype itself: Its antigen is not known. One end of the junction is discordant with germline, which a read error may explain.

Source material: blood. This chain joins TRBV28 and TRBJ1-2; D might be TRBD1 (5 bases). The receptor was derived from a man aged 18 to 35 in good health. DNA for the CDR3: TGTGCCAGCAGTTTGGGCCAGGGTAGGCCCTTATATGGCCACACCTTC. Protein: CASSLGQGRPLYGHTF.